A selection of T cell receptor beta chains follows, all from one sample in a study of human T cells and chemical hapten exposure. One entry per CDR3 protein results from TCRdb running MiXCR on the RACE reads. Of roughly 100,000 distinct CDR3 sequences listed, less than 40% are singletons. This material consisted of whole blood, taken in connection with sensitization to the hapten diphenylcyclopropenone (DPC). These receptors all stem from a man in his forties with alopecia areata. Some clones in this sample may be carry-over from other donors' samples. CDR3s include the opening cysteine and the closing phenylalanine or tryptophan. Each record gives: V gene, D gene, clone size, CDR3 length, J gene, CDR3 protein, CDR3 DNA. D genes are given only for firm matches. Part of the rows lack a size; the others show once, few, many or a class for expanded clones.

v_call: TRBV28
d_call: -
clone_size: few
cdr3_length: 17
j_call: TRBJ2-1
cdr3_aa: CASSFPLLSGTYNEQFF
cdr3_nt: TGTGCCAGCAGTTTTCCCCTCCTCTCGGGAACCTACAATGAGCAGTTCTTC

v_call: TRBV3-1
d_call: -
clone_size: -
cdr3_length: 14
j_call: TRBJ1-3
cdr3_aa: CASSQEGSGNTIYF
cdr3_nt: TGTGCCAGCAGCCAAGAGGGATCTGGAAACACCATATATTTT

v_call: TRBV11-3
d_call: TRBD2
clone_size: -
cdr3_length: 13
j_call: TRBJ2-2
cdr3_aa: CASSALADGELFF
cdr3_nt: TGTGCCAGCAGCGCACTAGCGGACGGGGAGCTGTTTTTT

v_call: TRBV9
d_call: TRBD2
clone_size: few
cdr3_length: 14
j_call: TRBJ2-1
cdr3_aa: CASSVGSGRDEQFF
cdr3_nt: TGTGCCAGCAGCGTAGGCAGCGGGAGGGATGAGCAGTTCTTC

v_call: TRBV20-1
d_call: TRBD2
clone_size: -
cdr3_length: 15
j_call: TRBJ2-3
cdr3_aa: CSARGLAGTGDTQYF
cdr3_nt: TGCAGTGCTAGAGGACTAGCGGGTACCGGGGATACGCAGTATTTT

v_call: TRBV19
d_call: -
clone_size: -
cdr3_length: 12
j_call: TRBJ2-1
cdr3_aa: CASSIGGHEQFF
cdr3_nt: TGTGCCAGTAGTATAGGTGGCCATGAGCAGTTCTTC

v_call: TRBV5-6
d_call: TRBD1
clone_size: few
cdr3_length: 20
j_call: TRBJ2-4
cdr3_aa: CASSLGGQGKAEIAKNIQYF
cdr3_nt: TGTGCCAGCAGCTTGGGGGGACAGGGGAAAGCGGAGATAGCCAAAAACATTCAGTACTTC

v_call: TRBV6-5
d_call: -
clone_size: -
cdr3_length: 13
j_call: TRBJ1-1
cdr3_aa: CASSYDRWTEAFF
cdr3_nt: TGTGCCAGCAGTTATGATCGCTGGACTGAAGCTTTCTTT

v_call: TRBV6-5
d_call: -
clone_size: few
cdr3_length: 13
j_call: TRBJ1-6
cdr3_aa: CASSARLNSPLHF
cdr3_nt: TGTGCCAGCAGCGCCCGACTGAATTCACCCCTCCACTTT

v_call: TRBV7-2
d_call: -
clone_size: -
cdr3_length: 16
j_call: TRBJ2-2
cdr3_aa: CASSLTAGGYTGELFF
cdr3_nt: TGTGCCAGCAGCTTAACAGCCGGGGGTTACACCGGGGAGCTGTTTTTT

v_call: TRBV12-3/TRBV12-4
d_call: -
clone_size: many
cdr3_length: 13
j_call: TRBJ1-2
cdr3_aa: CASSWGGNYGYTF
cdr3_nt: TGTGCCAGCAGTTGGGGGGGAAACTATGGCTACACCTTC

v_call: TRBV7-7
d_call: -
clone_size: few
cdr3_length: 17
j_call: TRBJ2-1
cdr3_aa: CASSLYLDGSSYNEQFF
cdr3_nt: TGTGCTAGCAGCTTGTACCTGGACGGGAGCTCCTACAATGAGCAGTTCTTC

v_call: TRBV20-1
d_call: -
clone_size: few
cdr3_length: 14
j_call: TRBJ1-5
cdr3_aa: CSARAQGGNQPQHF
cdr3_nt: TGCAGTGCTAGGGCGCAGGGAGGCAATCAGCCCCAGCATTTT

v_call: TRBV12-3/TRBV12-4
d_call: TRBD1
clone_size: few
cdr3_length: 14
j_call: TRBJ1-5
cdr3_aa: CASSPETGGRPQHF
cdr3_nt: TGTGCCAGCAGTCCGGAGACAGGGGGAAGGCCCCAGCATTTT

v_call: TRBV14
d_call: -
clone_size: few
cdr3_length: 13
j_call: TRBJ2-1
cdr3_aa: CASSQEVFNEQFF
cdr3_nt: TGTGCCAGCAGCCAAGAAGTATTTAATGAGCAGTTCTTC

v_call: TRBV6-2/TRBV6-3
d_call: -
clone_size: few
cdr3_length: 14
j_call: TRBJ2-5
cdr3_aa: CASSYIRGAKTQYF
cdr3_nt: TGTGCCAGCAGTTACATAAGGGGCGCGAAGACCCAGTACTTC

v_call: TRBV27
d_call: -
clone_size: -
cdr3_length: 14
j_call: TRBJ1-2
cdr3_aa: CASGTSLTNYGYTF
cdr3_nt: TGTGCCAGCGGGACAAGCCTTACTAACTATGGCTACACCTTC

v_call: TRBV18
d_call: TRBD2
clone_size: -
cdr3_length: 16
j_call: TRBJ2-1
cdr3_aa: CASSPLETSGRNEQFF
cdr3_nt: TGTGCCAGCTCACCACTGGAGACTAGCGGCCGCAATGAGCAGTTCTTC

v_call: TRBV29-1
d_call: -
clone_size: few
cdr3_length: 15
j_call: TRBJ1-5
cdr3_aa: CSVTQDGGRDQPQHF
cdr3_nt: TGCAGCGTCACCCAAGACGGGGGAAGGGATCAGCCCCAGCATTTT

v_call: TRBV7-6
d_call: -
clone_size: -
cdr3_length: 11
j_call: TRBJ2-5
cdr3_aa: CASSSQAAQYF
cdr3_nt: TGTGCCAGCAGCTCCCAAGCGGCCCAGTACTTC

v_call: TRBV13
d_call: -
clone_size: -
cdr3_length: 16
j_call: TRBJ2-1
cdr3_aa: CASSLRTPRLQNEQFF
cdr3_nt: TGTGCCAGCAGCTTACGGACCCCTCGTCTCCAGAATGAGCAGTTCTTC

v_call: TRBV14
d_call: -
clone_size: -
cdr3_length: 13
j_call: TRBJ1-1
cdr3_aa: CASSQEMNTEAFF
cdr3_nt: TGTGCCAGCAGCCAAGAGATGAACACTGAAGCTTTCTTT

v_call: TRBV12-3/TRBV12-4
d_call: -
clone_size: few
cdr3_length: 13
j_call: TRBJ2-5
cdr3_aa: CASSLWGLETQYF
cdr3_nt: TGTGCCAGCAGTTTATGGGGGCTGGAGACCCAGTACTTC

v_call: TRBV7-9
d_call: TRBD1
clone_size: -
cdr3_length: 13
j_call: TRBJ1-5
cdr3_aa: CASSMDRDQPQHF
cdr3_nt: TGTGCCAGCAGTATGGACAGGGATCAGCCCCAGCATTTT

v_call: TRBV6-1
d_call: TRBD2
clone_size: -
cdr3_length: 14
j_call: TRBJ2-1
cdr3_aa: CASSVGGGHNEQFF
cdr3_nt: TGTGCCAGCAGCGTCGGGGGGGGCCACAATGAGCAGTTCTTC

v_call: TRBV7-2
d_call: -
clone_size: -
cdr3_length: 14
j_call: TRBJ2-1
cdr3_aa: CASSLAGLAREQFF
cdr3_nt: TGTGCCAGCAGCTTAGCAGGGCTAGCTCGTGAGCAGTTCTTC

v_call: TRBV20-1
d_call: -
clone_size: few
cdr3_length: 14
j_call: TRBJ2-1
cdr3_aa: CSASPTSVYNEQFF
cdr3_nt: TGCAGTGCTAGCCCGACTAGTGTCTACAATGAGCAGTTCTTC

v_call: TRBV6-1
d_call: -
clone_size: -
cdr3_length: 17
j_call: TRBJ1-6
cdr3_aa: CASRDRPGHGAGSPLHF
cdr3_nt: TGTGCCAGCAGAGATCGACCGGGACACGGTGCGGGATCACCCCTCCACTTT

v_call: TRBV6-2/TRBV6-3
d_call: -
clone_size: -
cdr3_length: 13
j_call: TRBJ2-3
cdr3_aa: CASSSTSLDTQYF
cdr3_nt: TGTGCCAGCAGCTCTACTAGCTTGGATACGCAGTATTTT

v_call: TRBV12-3/TRBV12-4
d_call: -
clone_size: -
cdr3_length: 14
j_call: TRBJ1-5
cdr3_aa: CASSRVGGNQPQHF
cdr3_nt: TGTGCCAGCAGCCGGGTAGGGGGCAATCAGCCCCAGCATTTT

v_call: TRBV25-1
d_call: -
clone_size: few
cdr3_length: 14
j_call: TRBJ2-7
cdr3_aa: CASSDPRFPYEQYF
cdr3_nt: TGTGCCAGCAGTGACCCCAGGTTTCCCTACGAGCAGTACTTC

v_call: TRBV28
d_call: -
clone_size: -
cdr3_length: 16
j_call: TRBJ1-1
cdr3_aa: CASSLGLPAGFTEAFF
cdr3_nt: TGTGCCAGCAGTTTAGGTCTTCCCGCGGGCTTTACTGAAGCTTTCTTT

v_call: TRBV20-1
d_call: -
clone_size: many
cdr3_length: 12
j_call: TRBJ2-7
cdr3_aa: CSGRGTSYEQYF
cdr3_nt: TGCAGTGGGAGGGGGACCTCCTACGAGCAGTACTTC

v_call: TRBV29-1
d_call: -
clone_size: -
cdr3_length: 13
j_call: TRBJ2-3
cdr3_aa: CSVEVSGTDTQYF
cdr3_nt: TGCAGCGTTGAAGTCTCAGGCACAGATACGCAGTATTTT

v_call: TRBV6-2/TRBV6-3
d_call: TRBD2
clone_size: -
cdr3_length: 18
j_call: TRBJ2-1
cdr3_aa: CASSYSVTLAGVKDEQFF
cdr3_nt: TGTGCCAGCAGTTATTCGGTCACCCTAGCGGGAGTCAAAGATGAGCAGTTCTTC

v_call: TRBV7-2
d_call: -
clone_size: once
cdr3_length: 14
j_call: TRBJ2-3
cdr3_aa: CASSLERTLDTQYF
cdr3_nt: TGTGCCAGCAGCTTAGAGAGGACCCTAGATACGCAGTATTTT

v_call: TRBV7-2
d_call: TRBD2
clone_size: -
cdr3_length: 15
j_call: TRBJ2-7
cdr3_aa: CASSLGLAGGYEQYF
cdr3_nt: TGTGCCAGCAGCTTGGGACTAGCGGGAGGCTACGAGCAGTACTTC

v_call: TRBV5-6
d_call: -
clone_size: -
cdr3_length: 13
j_call: TRBJ2-7
cdr3_aa: CASSLFQTYEQYF
cdr3_nt: TGTGCCAGCAGCTTGTTCCAGACCTACGAGCAGTACTTC

v_call: TRBV28
d_call: -
clone_size: -
cdr3_length: 13
j_call: TRBJ1-2
cdr3_aa: CASSFSDRQGYTF
cdr3_nt: TGTGCCAGCAGTTTTTCGGACCGCCAAGGCTACACCTTC

v_call: TRBV4-1
d_call: TRBD1
clone_size: -
cdr3_length: 15
j_call: TRBJ2-4
cdr3_aa: CASSQVQGGENIQYF
cdr3_nt: TGCGCCAGCAGCCAGGTACAGGGGGGAGAAAACATTCAGTACTTC

v_call: TRBV6-2/TRBV6-3
d_call: -
clone_size: -
cdr3_length: 15
j_call: TRBJ1-2
cdr3_aa: CASSYSTGSIGGYTF
cdr3_nt: TGTGCCAGCAGTTACTCCACAGGGTCAATCGGTGGCTACACCTTC

v_call: TRBV6-2/TRBV6-3
d_call: -
clone_size: -
cdr3_length: 13
j_call: TRBJ2-5
cdr3_aa: CASTLLRGETQYF
cdr3_nt: TGTGCCAGCACCTTACTCCGAGGAGAGACCCAGTACTTC